These 25 T cell receptor beta chains were all obtained from the same sample, sequenced in a study of OX40 agonist ivuxolimab in advanced cancers. The library was obtained by the immunoSEQ multiplex PCR assay. TCRdb mirrors the immuneACCESS table, restricted to in-frame sequences. Some clones are absent from its copies; in checked studies, under half trace to an unresolved V gene, and the reason for the others is unknown. The sample table holds around 45,000 clones, of which roughly 91% were seen once. In total, the top ten clones hold under 20% of the sample. The sample consisted of CD4+ or CD8+ T cells sorted from blood, taken in a trial of the OX40 agonist ivuxolimab. These receptor sequences come from an adult with an advanced solid tumor such as melanoma, head and neck, liver or kidney cancer.

The rearrangement uses TRBV27 and TRBJ2-1, with D possibly being TRBD2 (5 bases). The CDR3 runs 12 residues. Germline CDR1 is MNHEY and CDR2 is SMNVEV (reference sequence). V was pared by 4 bases and J by 8 bases, with 9 bases between. CDR3 amino acids: CASSSSSDEQFF. DNA for the CDR3: TGTGCCAGCAGTTCTAGCAGCGATGAGCAGTTCTTC.

This rearrangement joins TRBV6-5 to TRBJ1-5; 9 bases align to TRBD1. The CDR3 consists of 15 residues. With V trimmed by 4 bases and J by 3 bases, 4 bases remained unmatched. CDR1 is MNHEY and CDR2 is SVGAGI in the germline V gene. The CDR3 region is CASSWAQGANQPQHF. For the CDR3, the DNA is TGTGCCAGCAGTTGGGCACAGGGGGCCAATCAGCCCCAGCATTTT.

V usage is TRBV18 and J usage is TRBJ2-7, with no clear D. Trimming left V 3 bases short and J 3 bases short, with 12 bases between. In germline, CDR1 is KGHSH, CDR2 LQKENI. CDR3 length: 14 amino acids. In nucleotides, the CDR3 is TGTGCCAGCTCACCGCCGGAAACCAACTACGAGCAGTACTTC. Its protein product is CASSPPETNYEQYF.

The chain carries TRBV10-2 and TRBJ1-1, with unresolved D. CDR3 size: 17 residues. Germline CDR1 is WSHSY and CDR2 is SAAADI. Trimming stripped 3 bases from V and 5 bases from J, with 22 bases between. The CDR3 reads CASSDLPPGAGETEAFF. The CDR3 nucleotides are TGCGCCAGCAGTGACCTCCCCCCTGGTGCAGGAGAGACTGAAGCTTTCTTT.

The chain couples TRBV7-2 to TRBJ1-4; 10 nucleotides line up with TRBD1. Germline V CDR1 and CDR2: SGHTA, FQGNSA. The CDR3 is 16 amino acids. Losses at the gene ends were 1 base for V and 6 bases for J; bases not matched to a gene: 5. CDR3 sequence reads: CASSLGTGGDYEKLFF. In DNA, the CDR3 is TGTGCCAGCAGCTTAGGGACAGGGGGTGATTATGAAAAACTGTTTTTT.

The chain couples TRBV4-1 to TRBJ2-3; tentative D call: TRBD2 (7 bases). The ends were cut back, 4 bases at V and 1 base at J, with 12 bases in the middle. Germline V lookup: CDR1 MGHRA, CDR2 YSYEKL. The CDR3 runs 15 residues. The CDR3 bases are TGCGCCAGCAGCCTTAAGGGGGGGGGCACAGATACGCAGTATTTT. It is translated as CASSLKGGGTDTQYF.

The V gene is TRBV4-2, the J gene TRBJ2-5; D not resolved. The ends were cut back, 11 bases at V and 3 bases at J, with 13 bases in the middle. CDR1 is LGHNA, CDR2 YNFKEQ, per germline. CDR3 size: 12 residues. The DNA of the CDR3 is TGTGCCGTCCTCCTCGCGGAAGAGACCCAGTACTTC. Amino acid sequence: CAVLLAEETQYF.

This chain joins TRBV11-2 and TRBJ2-2, with D unclear. The CDR3 loop spans 11 amino acids. V was clipped by 5 bases and J by 7 bases, with 5 bases between them. Per the germline V gene, CDR1 is SGHAT and CDR2 is FQNNGV. The CDR3, as DNA: TGTGCCAGCAGCGTGATCGGGGAGCTGTTTTTT. This codes for CASSVIGELFF.

The chain links TRBV27 to TRBJ2-3; D remains ambiguous. Germline CDR1 and CDR2: MNHEY and SMNVEV (reference sequence). Trimming shortened V by 3 bases and J by 1 base, and 8 bases separated the two germline ends. CDR3 length: 14 amino acids. The CDR3 DNA reads as TGTGCCAGCAGTTTTGCGGCGGGCACAGATACGCAGTATTTT. Translation: CASSFAAGTDTQYF.

The rearrangement links TRBV28 to TRBJ2-1; 8 bases are a match to TRBD1. Per germline, CDR1 MDHEN and CDR2 SYDVKM. Trimming at V came to 4 bases and at J to 5 bases, leaving 7 bases not matched to a gene. This CDR3 is 15 amino acids long. The CDR3 sequence: CASSSPQGVNNEQFF. CDR3 DNA: TGTGCCAGCAGTTCCCCACAGGGGGTTAACAATGAGCAGTTCTTC.

This chain links TRBV11-2 with TRBJ2-5; D not certain. Per the germline V gene, CDR1 is SGHAT and CDR2 is FQNNGV. Trimming stripped 1 base from V and 3 bases from J, with 6 bases between. The CDR3 is made up of 13 amino acids. Here the CDR3 reads CASSLAMEETQYF. DNA for the CDR3: TGTGCCAGCAGCTTAGCGATGGAAGAGACCCAGTACTTC.

This clone was recorded only once. The chain uses TRBV28 and TRBJ1-5; D call uncertain. Germline V gene data show CDR1 as MDHEN and CDR2 as SYDVKM. The V end lost 4 bases, the J end lost 3 bases, and 19 bases lay between the germline ends. The CDR3 has 17 amino acids. The CDR3 is CASSSPFPSLNNQPQHF. The CDR3 region has the DNA TGTGCCAGCAGTTCCCCCTTCCCATCATTGAACAATCAGCCCCAGCATTTT.

The genes are TRBV10-2 and TRBJ1-6, with D perhaps TRBD1 (6 bases). The V and J ends lost 8 bases and 10 bases respectively, with 15 bases between them. The germline CDR1 and CDR2 sequences are WSHSY and SAAADI. The CDR3 covers 13 residues. The CDR3 sequence: CASDDRPGSPLHF. The CDR3 nucleotides read TGCGCCAGCGACGACAGGCCGGGGTCACCCCTCCACTTT.

J is TRBJ2-7 and V is TRBV28; possibly TRBD1 for D (6 bases). Germline V lookup: CDR1 MDHEN, CDR2 SYDVKM. V lost 3 bases, J lost 3 bases, and 21 bases lay in between. This CDR3 comprises 17 residues. CDR3 in DNA: TGTGCCAGCAGTTTTACATCAGGGGATCGTTATTACTACGAGCAGTACTTC. It is translated as CASSFTSGDRYYYEQYF. Based on the CDR3 plus reference TRBV28 and TRBJ2-7, the full variable domain is DVKVTQSSRYLVKRTGEKVFLECVQDMDHENMFWYRQDPGLGLRLIYFSYDVKMKEKGDIPEGYSVSREKKERFSLILESASTNQTSMYLCASSFTSGDRYYYEQYFGPGTRLTVT.

This rearrangement joins TRBV4-1 to TRBJ1-6; no reliable D call. This CDR3 has 13 amino acids. Per germline, CDR1 MGHRA and CDR2 YSYEKL. The germline V and J ends were trimmed by 1 base and 10 bases, with 8 bases remaining between them. CDR3: CASSQGGGSPLHF. The CDR3 nucleotides read TGCGCCAGCAGCCAAGGGGGAGGATCACCCCTCCACTTT.

The rearrangement joins TRBV19 to TRBJ2-7; 8 positions match TRBD2. Germline CDR1 is LNHDA and CDR2 is SQIVND (reference sequence). J was trimmed by 7 bases and V by 4 bases; bases with no gene match: 3. This CDR3 has 12 amino acids. The CDR3, as DNA: TGTGCCAGTAGTAACCTAGCGGGTGAGCAGTACTTC. It encodes CASSNLAGEQYF. Combining the CDR3 with reference TRBV19 and TRBJ2-7 gives the whole variable domain DGGITQSPKYLFRKEGQNVTLSCEQNLNHDAMYWYRQDPGQGLRLIYYSQIVNDFQKGDIAEGYSVSREKKESFPLTVTSAQKNPTAFYLCASSNLAGEQYFGPGTRLTVT.

The chain combines TRBV28 with TRBJ1-1; D perhaps matches TRBD1 (5 bases). V gave up 8 bases and J gave up 1 base, with 11 bases separating them. The CDR3 spans 13 residues. Germline-derived CDR1 and CDR2 are MDHEN and SYDVKM. The CDR3: CASGGTRNTEAFF. CDR3 DNA: TGTGCCAGCGGGGGGACCCGGAACACTGAAGCTTTCTTT.

This clone has just one count. The chain has TRBV29-1 and TRBJ1-3; D unclear. Germline values: CDR1 SQVTM, CDR2 ANQGSEA. V shed 0 bases and J shed 1 base, with 1 base lying between them. The CDR3 length is 12 residues. As DNA, the CDR3 is TGCAGCGTTGAAGAATCTGGAAACACCATATATTTT. Translation gives CSVEESGNTIYF.

The chain carries TRBV4-1 and TRBJ2-5, with D tentatively TRBD2 (6 bases). Germline-derived CDR1 and CDR2 are MGHRA and YSYEKL. V was cut by 0 bases and J by 2 bases, with 13 bases left in between. The CDR3 covers 16 residues. CDR3 residues: CASSQDTGTLQETQYF. The CDR3 DNA reads TGCGCCAGCAGCCAAGATACCGGGACTCTACAAGAGACCCAGTACTTC.

V is TRBV30 and J is TRBJ2-1, with D unresolved. Trimming pared 0 bases from V and 5 bases from J, leaving 5 bases between. The CDR3 length is 12 residues. Looked up from germline, CDR1 is GTSNPN and CDR2 is SVGIG (reference sequence). The CDR3 coding sequence is TGTGCCTGGAGTGTCCTAAACAATGAGCAGTTCTTC. Translating gives CAWSVLNNEQFF.

The rearrangement joins TRBV7-2 to TRBJ2-2; either TRBD1 or TRBD2 may supply D (5 bases each). V dropped 11 bases and J dropped 2 bases, with 12 bases sitting between them. Per the germline V gene, CDR1 is SGHTA and CDR2 is FQGNSA. The CDR3 has 13 residues. CDR3 in amino acids: CAQVGENTGELFF. In DNA, the CDR3 is TGTGCCCAAGTGGGGGAAAACACCGGGGAGCTGTTTTTT.

The chain combines TRBV5-6 with TRBJ2-7; 9 nucleotides agree with TRBD1. Per germline, CDR1 SGHDT and CDR2 YYEEEE. V was clipped by 4 bases and J by 1 base; unmatched bases: 3. The CDR3 length is 14 residues. The CDR3 loop reads CASSPGTGSYEQYF. The CDR3 nucleotides are TGTGCCAGCAGCCCCGGGACAGGGTCCTACGAGCAGTACTTC. Using reference TRBV5-6 and TRBJ2-7 for the parts outside the CDR3, the full variable domain is DAGVTQSPTHLIKTRGQQVTLRCSPKSGHDTVSWYQQALGQGPQFIFQYYEEEERQRGNFPDRFSGHQFPNYSSELNVNALLLGDSALYLCASSPGTGSYEQYFGPGTRLTVT.

The chain joins TRBV19 to TRBJ2-1; D is ambiguous. The V end was cut by 6 bases, the J end by 0 bases, with 12 bases between. The germline CDR1 and CDR2 sequences are LNHDA and SQIVND (reference sequence). This CDR3 has 15 residues. CDR3 nucleotide sequence: TGTGCCAGTAGCTTACCGGGCAGCTCCTACAATGAGCAGTTCTTC. This translates into CASSLPGSSYNEQFF.

The chain couples TRBV5-4 to TRBJ1-1; weak D call: TRBD1 (5 bases). This CDR3 is built from 14 residues. CDR1 is SGHNT and CDR2 is YYREEE in the germline V gene (reference sequence). Deletions cut 0 bases from V and 4 bases from J, with 10 bases between. CDR3 amino acids: CASSLATGGTEAFF. The DNA for the CDR3 is TGTGCCAGCAGCTTGGCCACGGGGGGCACTGAAGCTTTCTTT.

This sequence joins TRBV4-1 and TRBJ2-7; D unclear. Germline V gene data show CDR1 as MGHRA and CDR2 as YSYEKL. The ends were cut back, 1 base at V and 5 bases at J, with 3 bases in the middle. The CDR3 consists of 11 residues. CDR3 sequence: CASSQVNEQYF. As DNA, the CDR3 is TGCGCCAGCAGCCAAGTGAACGAGCAGTACTTC.